These 27 T cell receptor beta chains were sequenced from one sample in a study of blood T cell repertoires in COVID-19 (dated by TCRdb to the early 2020s). The method was the immunoSEQ multiplex PCR assay. TCRdb provides this immuneACCESS table in a form limited to in-frame rearrangements. Some clones are lacking; in checked studies, under half of them reflect an unresolved V gene, and why the rest are absent is not known. This sample lists approximately 60,000 clones; roughly 80% were detected once. The ten most abundant clones make up roughly 18% of the sample. The specimen sequenced was peripheral blood. The receptors derive from a man between 60 and 75 years old with acute or convalescent COVID-19.

The chain employs TRBV19 and TRBJ2-7, with 12 positions matching TRBD2. J gave up 6 bases and V 5 bases, and 11 bases lay outside the gene matches. Germline values: CDR1 LNHDA, CDR2 SQIVND (reference sequence). The CDR3 sequence is 16 residues long. The CDR3 sequence is CASSPRGTSGLSEQYF. The CDR3 DNA follows: TGTGCCAGTAGTCCCCGAGGGACTAGCGGGCTATCCGAGCAGTACTTC.

V is TRBV27 and J is TRBJ2-1, with TRBD1 as a possible D gene (5 bases). Per germline, CDR1 MNHEY and CDR2 SMNVEV (reference sequence). Trimming stripped 1 base from V and 10 bases from J, with 14 bases between. The CDR3 runs 14 residues. The CDR3 protein is CASSLFRTYGEQFF. The CDR3 coding sequence is TGTGCCAGCAGTTTATTCCGGACATACGGAGAGCAGTTCTTC.

The rearrangement joins TRBV5-4 to TRBJ1-6; weak D call: TRBD1 (5 bases). V was clipped by 0 bases and J by 5 bases, with 6 bases between them. This CDR3 spans 14 amino acids. The germline gives CDR1 SGHNT, CDR2 YYREEE (reference sequence). CDR3: CASSLARDNSPLHF. The CDR3 region has the DNA TGTGCCAGCAGCTTGGCCAGGGATAATTCACCCCTCCACTTT.

The chain is built from TRBV28 and TRBJ1-2, with D maybe TRBD1 (6 bases). The CDR3 covers 15 residues. The germline V and J ends were trimmed by 7 bases and 4 bases, with 19 bases remaining between them. In germline, CDR1 is MDHEN, CDR2 SYDVKM. The CDR3 sequence is CASTKQGSKLYGYTF. CDR3 nucleotides: TGTGCCAGCACTAAACAGGGCTCCAAACTCTATGGCTACACCTTC.

The chain carries TRBV14 and TRBJ2-2; TRBD2 matches 9 bases. The CDR3 extends over 15 amino acids. The J segment lost 5 bases and the V segment lost 2 bases, leaving 3 bases of the junction unmatched. Germline-derived CDR1 and CDR2 are SGHDN and FVKESK. CDR3 sequence reads: CASSQILAGTGELFF. DNA for the CDR3: TGTGCCAGCAGCCAAATACTAGCGGGTACCGGGGAGCTGTTTTTT.

The V and J genes are TRBV28 and TRBJ2-7; D possibly corresponds to TRBD1 (6 bases). Trimming removed 3 bases at V and 3 bases at J, with 12 bases between. The CDR3 totals 14 residues. Looked up from germline, CDR1 is MDHEN and CDR2 is SYDVKM. CDR3 sequence: CASSFNRDIYEQYF. CDR3 nucleotides: TGTGCCAGCAGTTTTAACAGGGACATCTACGAGCAGTACTTC.

The chain has TRBV29-1 and TRBJ1-1, with D possibly matching TRBD1 (6 bases). Trimming took off 7 bases at V and 1 base at J, with 13 bases between the two ends. CDR1 is SQVTM, CDR2 ANQGSEA, per germline. This CDR3 region has 13 residues. The CDR3 loop reads CSASGVTNTEAFF. The CDR3 nucleotides are TGCAGCGCGTCAGGGGTTACGAACACTGAAGCTTTCTTT. Full variable domain (missing parts from reference TRBV29-1 and TRBJ1-1): SAVISQKPSRDICQRGTSLTIQCQVDSQVTMMFWYRQQPGQSLTLIATANQGSEATYESGFVIDKFPISRPNLTFSTLTVSNMSPEDSSIYLCSASGVTNTEAFFGQGTRLTVV.

The chain couples TRBV2 to TRBJ2-1, with TRBD2 matching 8 bases. The V gene end was trimmed by 6 bases and the J gene end by 10 bases; junction bases not matched to a gene: 8. The CDR3 is made up of 13 amino acids. Per germline, CDR1 SNHLY and CDR2 FYNNEI. The DNA of the CDR3 is TGTGCCAGCAGGCAGCTCGGCGGGGGGGAGCAGTTCTTC. Translation: CASRQLGGGEQFF.

The genes are TRBV18 and TRBJ2-1; tentatively, D is TRBD2 (5 bases). CDR3 length: 13 amino acids. Germline loops: CDR1 KGHSH, CDR2 LQKENI. V shed 6 bases and J shed 7 bases, with 13 bases lying between them. The CDR3 coding sequence is TGTGCCAGCTCCTGGGAGAAGTTGAATGAGCAGTTCTTC. Encoded protein: CASSWEKLNEQFF.

The chain joins TRBV21-1 to TRBJ1-5; the table gives TRBD1 as D, unverified against the DNA. TRBV21-1 is an annotated pseudogene. The CDR3 has 15 amino acids. The DNA for the CDR3 is TGTGCCAGCAGCGAAGAGAGACAGGGGAGGCAGCCCCAGCATTTT. It is translated as CASSEERQGRQPQHF.

The chain is built from TRBV9 and TRBJ1-2, with D possibly TRBD1 on 6 matching bases. From germline, CDR1 is SGDLS and CDR2 YYNGEE. Trimming cost V 4 bases and J 7 bases, with 11 bases left between them. The CDR3 spans 12 residues. The CDR3 DNA sequence: TGTGCCAGCAGCTTGGACAGCGGTGGCTACACCTTC. The encoded protein is CASSLDSGGYTF.

The J gene is TRBJ2-2, the V gene TRBV9; 9 bases line up with TRBD2. Germline V gene lookup returns CDR1 SGDLS and CDR2 YYNGEE. The CDR3 length is 13 residues. J was trimmed by 5 bases and V by 4 bases; bases with no gene match: 0. The CDR3 spells CASSLAGTGELFF. The CDR3 coding sequence is TGTGCCAGCAGCCTAGCGGGGACCGGGGAGCTGTTTTTT.

This clone has a single count. This chain uses TRBV30 with TRBJ2-5, with D perhaps matching TRBD1 (6 bases). This CDR3 is 12 amino acids long. CDR1 GTSNPN and CDR2 SVGIG come from the germline V gene (reference sequence). Between the trimmed V and J ends, which lost 2 bases and 4 bases, there was a span of 8 bases. The CDR3 reads CAWSIQGETQYF. The CDR3 nucleotides read TGTGCCTGGAGTATACAGGGAGAGACCCAGTACTTC.

The gene calls are TRBV2 and TRBJ2-1, with 8 positions matching TRBD2. The CDR3 totals 14 residues. V shed 6 bases, J shed 7 bases, and the junction held 8 bases outside the gene matches. The V gene's germline CDR1 is SNHLY and CDR2 FYNNEI. The CDR3 reads CASSSGLGGNEQFF. The CDR3 DNA follows: TGTGCCAGCAGCTCGGGACTAGGGGGGAATGAGCAGTTCTTC.

This chain uses TRBV28 with TRBJ2-7; TRBD1 aligns across 8 bases. V was clipped by 7 bases and J by 4 bases; unmatched bases: 12. Germline V lookup: CDR1 MDHEN, CDR2 SYDVKM. The CDR3 is 15 residues long. The CDR3: CASTSPGQGIYEQYF. The CDR3 coding sequence is TGTGCCAGCACGAGCCCAGGACAGGGAATTTACGAGCAGTACTTC. The complete variable domain, with remaining parts taken from reference TRBV28 and TRBJ2-7, reads DVKVTQSSRYLVKRTGEKVFLECVQDMDHENMFWYRQDPGLGLRLIYFSYDVKMKEKGDIPEGYSVSREKKERFSLILESASTNQTSMYLCASTSPGQGIYEQYFGPGTRLTVT.

For this clone: A much larger clone differs by one base, so this may be a read error. The rearrangement links TRBV27 to TRBJ1-1; D remains ambiguous. CDR3 length equals 13 residues. V was pared by 6 bases and J by 1 base, with 9 bases between. Germline assignment: CDR1 MNHEY and CDR2 SMNVEV (reference sequence). CDR3 sequence: CASSHKQNTEAFF. The CDR3 DNA sequence: TGTGCCAGCAGCCATAAGCAGAACACTGAAGCTTTCTTT.

V and J are TRBV2 and TRBJ2-3; 12 bases fit TRBD2. After removal of 7 bases from V and 8 bases from J, the junction contained 7 bases not matched to a gene. CDR1 is SNHLY, CDR2 FYNNEI, per germline. This CDR3 has 14 amino acids. CDR3 sequence reads: CASNGLAGSGTQYF. The DNA for the CDR3 is TGTGCCAGCAATGGACTAGCGGGATCCGGTACGCAGTATTTT.

This clone was recorded only once. The gene calls are TRBV10-3 and TRBJ2-3; possible D gene TRBD2, 6 bases. CDR3 size: 13 residues. CDR1 ENHRY and CDR2 SYGVKD come from the germline V gene. V was clipped by 7 bases and J by 0 bases, with 8 bases between them. The CDR3 protein is CAIKSGSTDTQYF. CDR3 nucleotides: TGTGCCATCAAGAGCGGGAGCACAGATACGCAGTATTTT.

The chain has TRBV5-5 and TRBJ1-5; TRBD1 aligns across 10 bases. The CDR3 sequence is 15 residues long. Germline V lookup: CDR1 SGHKS, CDR2 YYEKEE (reference sequence). The V segment lost 3 bases and the J segment 5 bases; nucleotides outside the gene matches: 5. CDR3 coding DNA: TGTGCCAGCAGCTCCCAGGGGACAGGGGATCAGCCCCAGCATTTT. It yields the protein CASSSQGTGDQPQHF.

The CDR3 DNA reads TGTGCCAGTAATTTCCAGGGAAATCAGCCCCAGCATTTT. It encodes CASNFQGNQPQHF. The chain is built from TRBV19 and TRBJ1-5, with D possibly matching TRBD1 (5 bases). From germline, CDR1 is LNHDA and CDR2 SQIVND (reference sequence). V was pared by 7 bases and J by 4 bases, with 11 bases between. The CDR3 length is 13 residues.

The chain joins TRBV19 to TRBJ2-7, with TRBD2 matching 7 bases. The CDR3 extends over 14 amino acids. The ends lost 5 bases at V and 4 bases at J; junction bases unmatched: 8. CDR1 is LNHDA, CDR2 SQIVND, per germline (reference sequence). This CDR3 reads CASSPGLEEYEQYF. CDR3 DNA sequence: TGTGCCAGTAGTCCAGGACTAGAAGAGTACGAGCAGTACTTC. The variable domain in full, completed from reference TRBV19 and TRBJ2-7, reads DGGITQSPKYLFRKEGQNVTLSCEQNLNHDAMYWYRQDPGQGLRLIYYSQIVNDFQKGDIAEGYSVSREKKESFPLTVTSAQKNPTAFYLCASSPGLEEYEQYFGPGTRLTVT.

The rearrangement joins TRBV30 to TRBJ2-7; 8 bases fit TRBD1. V was pared by 4 bases and J by 0 bases, with 11 bases of the junction left unmatched. In germline, CDR1 is GTSNPN, CDR2 SVGIG (reference sequence). The CDR3 length is 16 residues. The CDR3, as DNA: TGTGCCTGGAAAGAGCTAGGGACAGGAGTCTCCTACGAGCAGTACTTC. This codes for CAWKELGTGVSYEQYF.

This clone has just a few counts. The V gene is TRBV2, the J gene TRBJ1-2; D perhaps matches TRBD1 (5 bases). The CDR3 length is 14 residues. From germline, CDR1 is SNHLY and CDR2 FYNNEI. Between the trimmed V and J ends, which lost 6 bases and 0 bases, there was a span of 11 bases. CDR3 amino acids: CASRRDEANYGYTF. The CDR3 DNA reads TGTGCCAGCAGGCGGGACGAGGCTAACTATGGCTACACCTTC.

The chain joins TRBV7-3 to TRBJ2-1; 8 bases fit TRBD2. The V and J ends lost 1 base and 4 bases, in that order; junction bases with no gene match: 6. The CDR3 length is 16 residues. Germline-derived CDR1 and CDR2 are SGHTA and FQGTGA. The CDR3 DNA sequence: TGTGCCAGCAGCTTAAATGGGCCTAGCGGGTACAATGAGCAGTTCTTC. Protein product: CASSLNGPSGYNEQFF.

The chain recombines TRBV2 with TRBJ2-5; TRBD2 matches at 7 bases. The CDR3 extends over 13 amino acids. After removal of 7 bases from V and 2 bases from J, the junction contained 4 bases not matched to a gene. Germline-derived CDR1 and CDR2 are SNHLY and FYNNEI. Here the CDR3 DNA reads TGTGCCAGCACTAATAGCGGGCAAGAGACCCAGTACTTC. It specifies CASTNSGQETQYF.

The V and J genes are TRBV6-6 and TRBJ2-1, with 11 bases matching TRBD2. Trimming at V came to 0 bases and at J to 13 bases, leaving 8 bases not matched to a gene. CDR1 is MNHNY, CDR2 SVGAGI, per germline (reference sequence). The CDR3 is 15 residues long. CDR3 DNA sequence: TGTGCCAGCAGTTACTCAACCCCGGGACTAGCGGCCCAGTTCTTC. Protein: CASSYSTPGLAAQFF.

The gene calls are TRBV5-8 and TRBJ2-3; D unclear. V was shortened by 4 bases and J by 5 bases, with 17 bases between the two germline ends. This CDR3 spans 15 amino acids. Germline loops: CDR1 SGHTS, CDR2 YDEGEE. The CDR3 sequence is CASSTSMRIGDTQYF. The CDR3 DNA reads TGTGCCAGCAGCACTTCAATGAGGATAGGAGATACGCAGTATTTT.